This TCR beta chain appears in the sequencing data of a study of T and B cells in COVID-19 patients (dated by TCRdb to 2020 to 2022). At the level of the whole study: Using TRB and IGH repertoire sequencing of peripheral blood, the study characterized adaptive immunity in COVID-19 patients who had active infection or had recovered. A recovered cohort was made up of some 18 patients contributing approximately 20 samples, mostly after mild to moderate COVID-19 managed as outpatients. Patients in the recovered cohort had a median age of almost 35 years, compared with roughly 66 years for patients in the active-infection cohort. Critical illness requiring mechanical ventilation or ECMO was present in most of the 20 patients in the active-infection cohort. Comorbidities linked to unfavorable COVID-19 outcome were present in about 90% of the 20 patients in the active-infection cohort. Over 8 million TCR sequences were analysed from a TCR and BCR sequence repository that comprised around 40 patients and some 70 time points. A couple of patients belonged to both the recovered and active cohorts because samples were available from active disease and after recovery. An age-matched reference group of about 40 healthy donors negative for COVID-19 antibodies was used as the comparison for repertoire analyses. As many as 9 follow-up blood samples were taken per patient, and some of the samples covered different disease stages within the same individual.

General findings and caveats noted by the study authors: TRBV/TRBJ gene usage was reported as strongly skewed in patients with COVID-19. Specific T cell subsets (CD4+/Treg/CD8+) and sorted SARS-CoV-2-responsive or tetramer+ T cells had not yet been sequenced, and the corresponding sequencing experiments were ongoing. The recovered cohort had 2,331 exclusive TCR clusters, including some 30 low-pGen clusters. TRB repertoires were found to be highly clonal in active COVID-19, whereas diversity and richness at recovery were found to rise above healthy donor levels. Prospective validation of the reported TCR clusters was stated to be required before clinical use. The cohort was judged too small for assessing how HLA contributes to COVID-19 susceptibility or severity. Few blood samples were available from mildly ill patients while symptoms were present, and early samples from severe cases were likewise scarce.

The sequencing machine was an Illumina MiSeq. Multiplex PCR with BIOMED2 TRB-A/B primer pools was used to amplify the TRB rearrangements. Illumina-compatible adapters and 7-nucleotide sample barcodes were attached to the amplicons through two consecutive PCRs. Phusion HS II polymerase was used for all library PCRs. The amplicons were purified from gel with the NucleoSpin Gel and PCR Clean-up kit, measured on Qubit, and then pooled at approximately 4.4 nM. Amplicon pool quality was checked on an Agilent 2100 Bioanalyzer before Illumina next-generation sequencing. From the authors' description of their analysis: MiXCR 3.0.8 with the default MiXCR reference library was used to annotate TRB rearrangements. Non-productive reads and sequences with fewer than 2 reads were removed, and every unique CDR3 nucleotide sequence was treated as one clone. Clonality, diversity, richness and V-J gene usage were calculated in R 3.5.1. GLIPH2 was used to cluster TCRs based on CDR3 similarity, and OLGA was used to calculate the generation probabilities. Only GLIPH2 clusters with at least four unique TCR clonotypes present in at least three individuals were retained. TCRdb reworked the public reads: Q25 trimming with fastp, MiXCR clone assembly, productive beta chains retained. Each CDR3 protein appears once, grouped with its most common genes and DNA. TCRdb's processing, not the authors' own work, is the source of the V and J calls. The sample profile shows roughly 8,400 distinct CDR3 sequences; roughly 24% of them were found once. Almost 6.5% of the sample comes from the top ten.

V is trimmed back by 2 bases and J by 7 bases, and the junction contains 3 bases that no gene match accounts for. Inclusive of the bounding cysteine and phenylalanine, the CDR3 is 13 residues long. Only the CDR3 portion is preserved as DNA: 39 bases, with reading frame beginning at the first base. The germline V gene (reference sequence) sets CDR1 to SGHAT and CDR2 to FQDESV. Worth noting for this clonotype: What antigen it recognizes has not been identified. Qualities for individual bases were not recorded, and no much larger clone is one base off.

Genomic DNA extracted from blood, in amounts of 250-500 ng, served as the starting material for amplifying TRB repertoires. The sequence was collected from a human donor who had recovered from COVID-19. The sample comprised blood. This sequence uses TRBV11-1 and TRBJ2-7; TRBD2 lines up with 9 middle nucleotides. CDR3 reads: CASSLLAGSEQYF. The bases read TGTGCCAGCAGCTTACTAGCGGGAAGTGAGCAGTACTTC.